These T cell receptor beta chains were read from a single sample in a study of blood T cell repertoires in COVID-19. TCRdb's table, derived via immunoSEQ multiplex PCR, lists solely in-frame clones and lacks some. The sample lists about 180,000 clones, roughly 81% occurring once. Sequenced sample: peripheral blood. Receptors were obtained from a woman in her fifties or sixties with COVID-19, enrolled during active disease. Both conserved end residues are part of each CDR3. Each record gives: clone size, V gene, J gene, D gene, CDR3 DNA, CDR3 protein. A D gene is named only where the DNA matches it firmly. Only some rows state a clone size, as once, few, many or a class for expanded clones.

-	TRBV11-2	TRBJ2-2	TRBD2	TGTGCCAGCAGCCAACCTCGGGGGGGCGGCGGGGAGCTGTTTTTT	CASSQPRGGGGELFF
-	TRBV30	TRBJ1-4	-	TGTGCCTGGAGTTGGGACATTAATGAAAAACTGTTTTTT	CAWSWDINEKLFF
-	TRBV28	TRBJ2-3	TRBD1	TGTGCCAGCAGACCCTCGGGACAGGGGCAAGATACGCAGTATTTT	CASRPSGQGQDTQYF
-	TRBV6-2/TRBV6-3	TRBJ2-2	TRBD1	TGTGCCAGCAGTTACCCGGGACAGGGAAACGCGGGGGCCGGGGAGCTGTTTTTT	CASSYPGQGNAGAGELFF
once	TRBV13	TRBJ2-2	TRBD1	TGTGCCAGCAGCGAGGACAGGACCGGGGAGCTGTTTTTT	CASSEDRTGELFF
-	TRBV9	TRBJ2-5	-	TGTGCCAGCAGCGTAGGGACAAAAGAGACCCAGTACTTC	CASSVGTKETQYF
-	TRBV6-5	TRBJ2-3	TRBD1	TGTGCCAGCAGGGTCGACAGGGCAGATACGCAGTATTTT	CASRVDRADTQYF
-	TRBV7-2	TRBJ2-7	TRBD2	TGTGCCAGCAGCCCCCGGGGGGGCCTTACCTACGAGCAGTACTTC	CASSPRGGLTYEQYF
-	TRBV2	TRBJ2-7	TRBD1	TGTGCCAGTGGACAGGGAAGGTTCCCCGAGCAGTACTTC	CASGQGRFPEQYF
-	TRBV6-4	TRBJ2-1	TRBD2	TGTGCCAGCAGTGGTACTAGCGGGGGTTACAATGAGCAGTTCTTC	CASSGTSGGYNEQFF
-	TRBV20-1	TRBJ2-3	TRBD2	TGCAGTGCTAGTGGGACTAGCGGGGTTAGCACAGATACGCAGTATTTT	CSASGTSGVSTDTQYF
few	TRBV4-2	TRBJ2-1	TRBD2	TGTGCCAGCAGCCAAGATCTGAGCGGGGCCTACAATGAGCAGTTCTTC	CASSQDLSGAYNEQFF